Presented here are 19 T cell receptor beta chains from one specimen sequenced in a study of OX40 agonist ivuxolimab in advanced cancers. Libraries came from the immunoSEQ multiplex PCR assay. TCRdb's version of the immuneACCESS table is confined to in-frame rearrangements and falls short of the full clone set. An unresolved V gene accounts for under half of the shortfall where checked; the remainder is of unknown origin. Counted in this sample were 72,000 or so clones; 84% of them appeared once. Of the sample, 0.4% to 0.55% falls within the top ten clones. The source was CD4+ or CD8+ T cells sorted from blood, collected in a trial of the OX40 agonist ivuxolimab. The receptors here all came from an adult with an advanced solid tumor such as melanoma, head and neck, liver or kidney cancer.

The chain is built from TRBV5-1 and TRBJ2-7; 9 bases map to TRBD2. In germline, CDR1 is SGHRS, CDR2 YFSETQ. V lost 0 bases, J lost 2 bases, and 3 bases stayed unmatched. This CDR3 has 15 amino acids. The CDR3 sequence is CASSLGLAGPYEQYF. The CDR3, as DNA: TGCGCCAGCAGCTTGGGCCTAGCGGGACCCTACGAGCAGTACTTC.

The chain has TRBV7-2 and TRBJ2-2, with 8 nucleotides matching TRBD1. Germline V CDR1 and CDR2: SGHTA, FQGNSA. With 5 bases clipped from V and 15 bases from J, the junction kept 8 bases outside the gene matches. The CDR3 spans 12 residues. The chain's CDR3 is CASSQDRVYMFF. The DNA of the CDR3 is TGTGCCAGCAGCCAGGACAGGGTTTACATGTTTTTT.

The chain has TRBV7-9 and TRBJ1-1; D is possibly TRBD1 (6 bases). The ends were cut back, 6 bases at V and 5 bases at J, with 31 bases in the middle. This CDR3 has 19 amino acids. The V gene's germline CDR1 is SEHNR and CDR2 FQNEAQ (reference sequence). The CDR3 loop is CASSQLGPRQAERMTEAFF. CDR3 nucleotides: TGTGCCAGCAGTCAATTAGGCCCCCGACAGGCAGAGAGGATGACTGAAGCTTTCTTT.

J is TRBJ1-4 and V is TRBV7-9; D might be TRBD1 (6 bases). Germline lookup yields CDR1 SEHNR and CDR2 FQNEAQ (reference sequence). The CDR3 covers 14 residues. Trimming shortened V by 7 bases and J by 5 bases, and 14 bases separated the two germline ends. CDR3 in amino acids: CASKAGTSNEKLFF. The CDR3 DNA follows: TGTGCCAGCAAAGCCGGGACAAGCAATGAAAAACTGTTTTTT.

The chain is built from TRBV30 and TRBJ2-7; possibly TRBD1 for D (5 bases). V lost 4 bases and J 6 bases, leaving 16 bases between the germline ends. From germline, CDR1 is GTSNPN and CDR2 SVGIG (reference sequence). The CDR3 has 13 amino acids. CDR3 DNA sequence: TGTGCCTGGAACCCCAACAGGTTCGGCGAGCAGTACTTC. Translation gives CAWNPNRFGEQYF.

The chain couples TRBV6-1 to TRBJ1-2; 7 bases line up with TRBD1. This CDR3 region has 14 residues. The V segment lost 11 bases and the J segment 8 bases; nucleotides outside the gene matches: 17. Germline-derived CDR1 and CDR2 are MNHNS and SASEGT. The CDR3, as DNA: TGTGCCGGATATAAAGAGGGTAGGGGGCAAGGCTACACCTTC. As protein: CAGYKEGRGQGYTF.

The V call is TRBV5-1, the J call TRBJ2-6; D unresolved. V dropped 0 bases and J dropped 4 bases, with 8 bases sitting between them. The germline CDR1 and CDR2 sequences are SGHRS and YFSETQ. The CDR3 is made up of 15 amino acids. CDR3 in DNA: TGCGCCAGCAGCTTGGTTCGTGGGGGGGCCAACGTCCTGACTTTC. Translation: CASSLVRGGANVLTF.

The chain is built from TRBV7-3 and TRBJ2-3; D is possibly TRBD2 (6 bases). The CDR3 extends over 14 amino acids. Trimming took off 3 bases at V and 3 bases at J, with 10 bases between the two ends. Germline V gene lookup returns CDR1 SGHTA and CDR2 FQGTGA. This CDR3 reads CASSFGRGTDTQYF. CDR3 nucleotide sequence: TGTGCCAGCAGCTTTGGGCGGGGTACAGATACGCAGTATTTT.

The chain combines TRBV7-3 with TRBJ2-2; D remains unclear. The V end lost 3 bases, the J end lost 3 bases, and 5 bases lay between the germline ends. The V gene's germline CDR1 is SGHTA and CDR2 FQGTGA. This CDR3 region has 13 residues. The CDR3 sequence is CASSLTYTGELFF. CDR3 in DNA: TGTGCCAGCAGCTTGACTTACACCGGGGAGCTGTTTTTT.

The rearrangement links TRBV29-1 to TRBJ2-2; D gene uncertain. V lost 6 bases and J lost 4, with 6 bases in between. The CDR3 consists of 11 residues. Germline V gene lookup returns CDR1 SQVTM and CDR2 ANQGSEA. The CDR3 loop reads CSVIITGELFF. The CDR3, as DNA: TGCAGCGTCATAATCACCGGGGAGCTGTTTTTT.

The chain joins TRBV28 to TRBJ1-2; D gene ambiguous. The CDR3 is 13 amino acids. V lost 6 bases and J lost 4, with 12 bases in between. Per the germline V gene, CDR1 is MDHEN and CDR2 is SYDVKM. In DNA, the CDR3 is TGTGCCAGCAGCTCGAATGGGATCTATGGCTACACCTTC. Translated: CASSSNGIYGYTF.

V gene TRBV4-3 combines with J gene TRBJ2-7; D perhaps matches TRBD1 (6 bases). Between the trimmed V and J ends, which lost 2 bases and 2 bases, there was a span of 13 bases. The CDR3 contains 15 residues. Germline V gene data show CDR1 as LGHNA and CDR2 as YSLEER. The CDR3 loop is CASSQLPGDTYEQYF. For the CDR3, the DNA is TGCGCCAGCAGCCAACTGCCAGGGGATACCTACGAGCAGTACTTC.

This chain links TRBV5-1 with TRBJ2-3; D may be TRBD1 (5 bases). Trimming removed 1 base from V and 2 bases from J, with 8 bases in between. Germline-derived CDR1 and CDR2 are SGHRS and YFSETQ. This CDR3 spans 14 amino acids. The CDR3 spells CASSLQGNTDTQYF. CDR3 bases: TGCGCCAGCAGCTTGCAGGGAAACACAGATACGCAGTATTTT.

The rearrangement uses TRBV6-6 and TRBJ1-1, with 7 bases identical to TRBD1. The ends lost 10 bases at V and 12 bases at J; junction bases unmatched: 20. Germline V gene data show CDR1 as MNHNY and CDR2 as SVGAGI (reference sequence). The CDR3 is 14 residues long. The CDR3 protein is CAIKSGSGGEVSFF. CDR3 coding DNA: TGTGCCATCAAAAGCGGTTCAGGGGGTGAAGTATCTTTCTTT.

The chain carries TRBV28 and TRBJ1-2; D gene uncertain. CDR1 is MDHEN, CDR2 SYDVKM, per germline. The CDR3 is 15 amino acids. The V gene lost 3 bases and the J gene lost 13 bases, with 24 bases spanning the gap. The CDR3 DNA reads as TGTGCCAGCAGTTTCCATTCCCAGAGGCCTCCACCTGGCACCTTC. The encoded protein is CASSFHSQRPPPGTF.

The V gene is TRBV7-3, the J gene TRBJ2-3, with TRBD2 matching 12 bases. V shed 2 bases and J 4 bases; nucleotides not matched to a gene: 7. Germline lookup yields CDR1 SGHTA and CDR2 FQGTGA. The CDR3 runs 17 residues. CDR3 protein: CASSLSPGLAGSDTQYF. CDR3 DNA sequence: TGTGCCAGCAGCTTATCCCCGGGACTAGCGGGTTCAGATACGCAGTATTTT.

The chain uses TRBV2 and TRBJ1-2, with a possible D match to TRBD1 (6 bases). V lost 3 bases and J lost 8, with 13 bases in between. Per the germline V gene, CDR1 is SNHLY and CDR2 is FYNNEI. This CDR3 is built from 13 residues. The CDR3 region is CASSEIRQEGYTF. The CDR3, as DNA: TGTGCCAGCAGTGAGATAAGACAGGAGGGCTACACCTTC. The full variable domain, in which reference TRBV2 and TRBJ1-2 provide the parts outside the CDR3, is EPEVTQTPSHQVTQMGQEVILRCVPISNHLYFYWYRQILGQKVEFLVSFYNNEISEKSEIFDDQFSVERPDGSNFTLKIRSTKLEDSAMYFCASSEIRQEGYTFGSGTRLTVV.

In its sample, this clone was seen once. The CDR3 DNA reads as TGTGCCTGGAGCCCACTAGGGGGGGGTCCCCCCTACGAGCAGTACTTC. It encodes CAWSPLGGGPPYEQYF. The gene calls are TRBV30 and TRBJ2-7, with D tentatively TRBD2 (7 bases). The V gene's germline CDR1 is GTSNPN and CDR2 SVGIG (reference sequence). The CDR3 loop spans 16 amino acids. The V end was cut by 3 bases, the J end by 2 bases, with 20 bases between.

This clone was seen only a few times. The chain recombines TRBV11-2 with TRBJ2-1; D is unclear. Germline values: CDR1 SGHAT, CDR2 FQNNGV. V shed 2 bases and J shed 0 bases, with 11 bases lying between them. This CDR3 is built from 16 residues. The CDR3 coding sequence is TGTGCCAGCAGCTTACAGGCGCTGAGCTCCTACAATGAGCAGTTCTTC. Amino acids: CASSLQALSSYNEQFF.